The 2 T cell receptor beta chains listed next were all sequenced from one sample in a study of monozygotic twins with inflammatory bowel disease. TCRdb reprocessed the 5' RACE reads and keeps a single row for each CDR3 protein, giving no DNA. The sample table includes about 210,000 distinct CDR3 sequences. Sequenced material: blood. The origin of the receptors is a human donor with ulcerative colitis or Crohn's disease, or a healthy co-twin of an affected twin (not recorded which).

The J gene is TRBJ2-2, the V gene TRBV5-1; absent DNA, TCRdb's TRBD1 call cannot be checked. The CDR3 has 16 residues. Germline CDR1 and CDR2: SGHRS and YFSETQ. The CDR3 sequence is CASSPRQGLNTGELFF.

The V call is TRBV3-1, the J call TRBJ2-3; TCRdb reports TRBD2, a call that lacks DNA to check it against. The germline V gene has CDR1 LGHDT and CDR2 YNNKEL (reference sequence). CDR3 size: 14 residues. This CDR3 is CASTSSGGTDTQYF.